This is a list of T cell receptor beta chains from one sample in a study of early T cells in non-severe SARS-CoV-2 infection. TCRdb re-called the 5' RACE reads with MiXCR, one entry per CDR3 protein. The table shows approximately 75,000 distinct CDR3 sequences, with about 4.6% occurring only once. This material consisted of whole blood, taken at baseline. These receptors all stem from an adult who was a healthcare worker with PCR-confirmed SARS-CoV-2 infection or an uninfected control (not recorded which). The donor label of this sample is uncertain. The conserved cysteine and the conserved F or W are not part of the CDR3 here. Each record gives: J gene, V gene, CDR3 protein.

j_gene: TRBJ1-5
v_gene: TRBV6-2/TRBV6-3
CDR3aa: ASASGQTYSNQPQH

j_gene: TRBJ2-3
v_gene: TRBV7-2
CDR3aa: ASSLVAGGLDTQY

j_gene: TRBJ2-5
v_gene: TRBV5-6
CDR3aa: ASSPGVGYQETQY

j_gene: TRBJ1-2
v_gene: TRBV5-1
CDR3aa: ASSLGTGSGYT

j_gene: TRBJ2-3
v_gene: TRBV7-8
CDR3aa: ASSWGSGISTDTQY

j_gene: TRBJ2-5
v_gene: TRBV5-1
CDR3aa: ASSLQGRKETQY

j_gene: TRBJ2-7
v_gene: TRBV7-2
CDR3aa: ASSFASGGSSYEQY

j_gene: TRBJ1-4
v_gene: TRBV6-6
CDR3aa: ASSLAGGSNEKLF

j_gene: TRBJ2-2
v_gene: TRBV11-2
CDR3aa: ASSLNRGAGELF

j_gene: TRBJ1-5
v_gene: TRBV4-3
CDR3aa: ASSLGFNQPQH

j_gene: TRBJ2-7
v_gene: TRBV10-2
CDR3aa: ASTAGNYEQY

j_gene: TRBJ2-6
v_gene: TRBV10-1
CDR3aa: ASSERGSGANVLT

j_gene: TRBJ2-5
v_gene: TRBV7-8
CDR3aa: ASSSRGLAGNQETQY

j_gene: TRBJ1-1
v_gene: TRBV18
CDR3aa: ASSPPSGTNTEAF

j_gene: TRBJ2-3
v_gene: TRBV7-2
CDR3aa: ASSLVGITQY

j_gene: TRBJ1-5
v_gene: TRBV7-9
CDR3aa: ASSSGYSNQPQH

j_gene: TRBJ1-1
v_gene: TRBV25-1
CDR3aa: ASTGQMNTEAF

j_gene: TRBJ2-5
v_gene: TRBV5-6
CDR3aa: ASSLTSGGPRETQY